The T cell receptor (beta chain) described here comes from a study of STAT5B mutations in CD4+ large granular lymphocyte leukemia. Study-wide points: Main leukemic clonotypes were patient-specific, but 20% to 25% appeared at low frequency elsewhere.

About this clone: Its target is unknown.

The germline V gene has CDR1 LGHNA and CDR2 YSLEER. V lost 2 bases to trimming and J lost 0 bases, with 10 bases between them. The CDR3 is made up of 16 amino acids. Here immunoSEQ multiplex PCR was the method, and the copy in TCRdb shows in-frame clones only, minus some. The data hold approximately 40,000 clones, with about 88% observed a single time. This clonotype originated in a human donor in good health. This chain uses TRBV4-3 with TRBJ1-4; the D is unclear. Sequencing was performed on CD4+ T cells from blood buffy coats. CDR3 sequence (DNA): TGCGCCAGCAGCCAAAGCCCCGCTGCAACTAATGAAAAACTGTTTTTT. This sequence encodes CASSQSPAATNEKLFF.